Sequencing of this T cell receptor beta chain was carried out in a study of beta chain features in type 1 diabetes. Whole-study context: The study examined about 100,000,000 sorted cells across all samples.

V lost 6 bases and J lost 4, with 12 bases in between. Germline V lookup: CDR1 ENHRY, CDR2 SYGVKD. The CDR3 consists of 13 residues. Comments on this clone: Its antigen is as yet unknown.

General study results and limits: All four CD4+ subsets of Type 1 diabetes patients contained TCRB CDR3s that were moderately but significantly shorter. Sequencing from cDNA could over-represent high-TCR-expressing cells.

Expressed TCRB transcripts were sequenced because the entire RNA isolate underwent reverse transcription. The data were produced by immunoSEQ multiplex PCR, yet TCRdb's version contains in-frame clones alone and is incomplete. This table has over 500,000 clones, less than 20% appearing once. Sorted populations were all over 95% pure. The chain uses TRBV10-3 and TRBJ1-2; D gene unclear. What was sequenced was naive CD4+ T cells from blood. The clonotype comes from a man aged 18 to 29 in good health. DNA of the CDR3: TGTGCCATCAGGGACGACGGGGTCTATGGCTACACCTTC. It specifies CAIRDDGVYGYTF.